The 17 T cell receptor beta chains below come from one sample, sequenced in a study of blood T cells in healthy people across ages. Primed by a sample-barcoded 5' primer and a J-beta primer mix, a second PCR proceeded for roughly 7 to 12 cycles. Using its own MiXCR run on the 5' RACE reads, TCRdb lists one record per CDR3 protein. Among about 1,400,000 distinct CDR3 sequences listed, 59% were seen once. Sequencing was performed on blood. These TCRs come from a man aged 18 to 30 in good health.

V is TRBV12-3 or TRBV12-4 and J is TRBJ2-1; perhaps TRBD2 as D (6 bases). V dropped 6 bases and J dropped 4 bases, with 16 bases sitting between them. The CDR3 runs 15 residues. CDR3 DNA: TGTGCCAGCAGCCTTTTGGTCGGGAGTTACAATGAGCAGTTCTTC. Its translation: CASSLLVGSYNEQFF.

This clonotype was detected once. The V and J genes are TRBV3-1 and TRBJ2-4; D perhaps matches TRBD2 (5 bases). With the DNA end fitting TRBJ2-7 better, the J assignment may be wrong. CDR1 and CDR2 (germline): LGHDT, YNNKEL (reference sequence). CDR3 size: 14 residues. The CDR3 is CASSPEEVTDEQYF. The CDR3, as DNA: TGTGCCAGCAGCCCTGAGGAGGTAACCGACGAGCAGTACTTC.

This clonotype was found once. The V gene is TRBV4-2, the J gene TRBJ2-5, with 7 bases aligning to TRBD1. The DNA end lines up better with TRBJ2-1; the J call may be wrong. Looked up from germline, CDR1 is LGHNA and CDR2 is YNFKEQ. The CDR3 consists of 15 residues. This CDR3 reads CASSQDWDSQETQFF. The CDR3 nucleotides are TGTGCCAGCAGCCAAGATTGGGACAGCCAAGAGACCCAGTTCTTC.

V is TRBV4-1 and J is TRBJ2-5; no clear D gene. CDR1 is MGHRA, CDR2 YSYEKL, per germline. Trimming stripped 0 bases from V and 11 bases from J, with 13 bases between. The CDR3 is made up of 13 amino acids. The CDR3 loop reads CASSQDSVKEQYF. The CDR3 region has the DNA TGCGCCAGCAGCCAAGATAGTGTGAAGGAGCAGTACTTC.

This clonotype was seen a few times. The chain recombines TRBV5-1 with TRBJ2-3; D is perhaps TRBD2 (6 bases). The CDR3 extends over 15 amino acids. CDR1 and CDR2 (germline): SGHRS, YFSETQ. Trimming left V 6 bases short and J 0 bases short, with 14 bases between. Here the CDR3 DNA reads TGCGCCAGCACAAGGGGCGGACTAAGCACAGATACGCAGTATTTT. Translating it yields CASTRGGLSTDTQYF.

The V and J genes are TRBV28 and TRBJ2-3; D is unclear. Trimming took 6 bases from V and 6 from J, leaving 25 bases between them. This CDR3 comprises 17 residues. The germline gives CDR1 MDHEN, CDR2 SYDVKM. The CDR3 is CASRPRATTTVRDTQYF. The CDR3 DNA reads TGTGCCAGCAGGCCCCGGGCCACGACCACAGTTCGGGATACGCAGTATTTT.

The chain carries TRBV5-1 and TRBJ1-3, with 7 bases fitting TRBD1. The CDR3 spans 17 residues. CDR1 and CDR2 (germline): SGHRS, YFSETQ. Trimming took 0 bases from V and 3 from J; bases not matched to a gene: 9. CDR3 protein: CASSLGPTGRGGNTIYF. CDR3 coding DNA: TGCGCCAGCAGCTTGGGCCCGACAGGGAGAGGTGGAAACACCATATATTTT.

This clonotype was seen only a few times. J is TRBJ2-7 and V is TRBV27, with a weak D call TRBD2 (6 bases). Between the trimmed V and J ends, which lost 3 bases and 2 bases, there was a span of 11 bases. This CDR3 contains 14 residues. In germline, CDR1 is MNHEY, CDR2 SMNVEV (reference sequence). The CDR3 protein is CASSFYGGTYEQYF. For the CDR3, the DNA is TGTGCCAGCAGTTTTTATGGGGGGACCTACGAGCAGTACTTC.

The CDR3 here is CASSFSFLEGHEGNGYTF. CDR3 bases: TGTGCCAGCAGTTTCTCCTTTTTAGAGGGCCACGAAGGGAATGGCTACACCTTC. The chain links TRBV6-5 to TRBJ1-2, with D unclear. Trimming removed 4 bases at V and 6 bases at J, with 27 bases between. The CDR3 is 18 amino acids. Germline V gene data show CDR1 as MNHEY and CDR2 as SVGAGI.

The chain carries TRBV6-5 and TRBJ2-5; D is possibly TRBD1 or TRBD2 (5 bases each). The CDR3 extends over 14 amino acids. V shed 5 bases and J shed 8 bases, with 18 bases lying between them. Per germline, CDR1 MNHEY and CDR2 SVGAGI. For the CDR3, the DNA is TGTGCCAGCAGTAGCCGACGGGGTCGGGGCACCCAGTACTTC. This encodes CASSSRRGRGTQYF.

The chain carries TRBV7-9 and TRBJ2-3, with D possibly being TRBD2 (5 bases). This CDR3 is built from 13 residues. Trimming pared 4 bases from V and 4 bases from J, leaving 9 bases between. Germline lookup yields CDR1 SEHNR and CDR2 FQNEAQ (reference sequence). The CDR3 protein is CASSSAGADTQYF. The CDR3 coding sequence is TGTGCCAGCAGCTCTGCGGGTGCAGATACGCAGTATTTT.

The chain employs TRBV4-1 and TRBJ2-1, with 9 bases that match TRBD2. CDR1 is MGHRA and CDR2 is YSYEKL in the germline V gene. Trimming took 5 bases from V and 6 from J; bases not matched to a gene: 5. CDR3 length equals 14 residues. The CDR3 DNA follows: TGCGCCAGCAGCAAAATAGCGGGAGTCAATGAGCAGTTCTTC. Translated, it gives CASSKIAGVNEQFF.

The DNA of the CDR3 is TGTGCCAGCAGGCCAACAGTCGCCCCAAGCACCGGGGAGCTGTTTTTT. This translates into CASRPTVAPSTGELFF. The chain uses TRBV12-3 or TRBV12-4 and TRBJ2-2, with D uncertain. This CDR3 contains 16 residues. V shed 6 bases and J shed 4 bases, with 18 bases lying between them.

The chain recombines TRBV5-5 with TRBJ2-5; 11 nucleotides line up with TRBD2. V trimming: 6 bases; J trimming: 4 bases; junction bases outside the gene matches: 5. The CDR3 is 14 residues long. Germline CDR1 is SGHKS and CDR2 is YYEKEE (reference sequence). CDR3 in DNA: TGTGCCAGCATGACTAGCGGGACGGTAGAGACCCAGTACTTC. It encodes CASMTSGTVETQYF. The full variable domain, rest sourced from reference TRBV5-5 and TRBJ2-5, is DAGVTQSPTHLIKTRGQQVTLRCSPISGHKSVSWYQQVLGQGPQFIFQYYEKEERGRGNFPDRFSARQFPNYSSELNVNALLLGDSALYLCASMTSGTVETQYFGPGTRLLVL.

A few counts support this clonotype. The rearrangement links TRBV12-3 or TRBV12-4 to TRBJ2-4, with a tentative D call TRBD1 (6 bases). The V end lost 5 bases, the J end lost 7 bases, and 18 bases lay between the germline ends. The CDR3 length is 15 residues. CDR3 residues: CASSVHAGTLNIQYF. In nucleotides, the CDR3 is TGTGCCAGCAGTGTACACGCCGGGACATTGAACATTCAGTACTTC.

This clonotype came up a few times. The chain links TRBV12-3 or TRBV12-4 to TRBJ1-2; 8 nucleotides line up with TRBD1. The CDR3 is 14 residues long. The ends lost 1 base at V and 2 bases at J; junction bases unmatched: 0. In DNA form, the CDR3 reads TGTGCCAGCAGTTTAGGGGACAGGAACTATGGCTACACCTTC. This sequence encodes CASSLGDRNYGYTF.

V and J are TRBV10-3 and TRBJ2-5; 8 positions agree with TRBD2. CDR1 and CDR2 from the germline V gene are ENHRY and SYGVKD. The CDR3 is made up of 14 amino acids. Trimming took 8 bases from V and 5 from J; bases not matched to a gene: 10. The CDR3 nucleotides read TGTGCCATCGCTACGCGGGGGGCGAAGGAGACCCAGTACTTC. Translating gives CAIATRGAKETQYF.